This TCR beta chain was sequenced for a study of T cell responses to AZD1222 COVID-19 vaccine. Trimming stripped 6 bases from V and 1 base from J, with 12 bases between. Germline CDR1 is SNHLY and CDR2 is FYNNEI. The CDR3 spans 14 residues. The table came from immunoSEQ multiplex PCR; TCRdb's copy has only in-frame clones and leaves some out. The sample gives roughly 99,000 clones, more than 85% of which show up once; 6.5% to 10% is in the top ten. This clone was seen a few times. The chain carries TRBV2 and TRBJ1-1; D unresolved. The sequence derives from an adult who received the AZD1222 COVID-19 vaccine. The specimen comprised peripheral blood, sampled 28 days after the second AZD1222 dose. The chain's CDR3 is CASRTDGWNTEAFF. CDR3 bases: TGTGCCAGCAGAACGGACGGTTGGAACACTGAAGCTTTCTTT.